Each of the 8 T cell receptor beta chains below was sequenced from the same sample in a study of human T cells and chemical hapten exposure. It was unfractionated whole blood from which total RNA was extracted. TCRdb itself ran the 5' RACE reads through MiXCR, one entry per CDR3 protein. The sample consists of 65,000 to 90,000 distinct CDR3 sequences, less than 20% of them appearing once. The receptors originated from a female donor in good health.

This CDR3 is CASSPPRGALTDTQYF. CDR3 DNA: TGTGCCAGCTCACCACCCAGGGGCGCCCTCACAGATACGCAGTATTTT. The chain joins TRBV18 to TRBJ2-3; D is perhaps TRBD1 (6 bases). This CDR3 contains 16 residues. The V gene's germline CDR1 is KGHSH and CDR2 LQKENI. The V and J ends lost 0 bases and 2 bases respectively, with 12 bases between them.

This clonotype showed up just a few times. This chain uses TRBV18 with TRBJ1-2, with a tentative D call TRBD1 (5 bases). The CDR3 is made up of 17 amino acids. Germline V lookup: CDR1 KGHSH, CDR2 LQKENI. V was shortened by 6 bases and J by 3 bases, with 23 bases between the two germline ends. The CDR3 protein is CASSTGASGGEDYGYTF. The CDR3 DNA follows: TGTGCCAGCTCCACCGGGGCCTCAGGAGGGGAGGACTATGGCTACACCTTC.

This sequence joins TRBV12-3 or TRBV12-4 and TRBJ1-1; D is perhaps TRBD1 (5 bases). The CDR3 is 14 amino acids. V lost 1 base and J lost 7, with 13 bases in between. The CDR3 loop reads CASSLVRGSNEAFF. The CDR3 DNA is TGTGCCAGCAGTTTAGTACGGGGGTCTAATGAAGCTTTCTTT.

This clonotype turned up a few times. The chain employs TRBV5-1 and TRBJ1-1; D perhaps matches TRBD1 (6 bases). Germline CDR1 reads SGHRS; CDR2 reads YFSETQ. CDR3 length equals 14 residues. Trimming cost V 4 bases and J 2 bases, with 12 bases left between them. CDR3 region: CASSAGTQNTEAFF. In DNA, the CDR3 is TGCGCCAGCAGCGCCGGGACACAAAACACTGAAGCTTTCTTT.

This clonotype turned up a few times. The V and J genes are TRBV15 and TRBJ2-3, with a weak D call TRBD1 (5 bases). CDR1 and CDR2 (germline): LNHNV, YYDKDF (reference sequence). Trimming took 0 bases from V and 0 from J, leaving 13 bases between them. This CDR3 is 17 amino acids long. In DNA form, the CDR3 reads TGTGCCACCAGCAGAGAAGGCGGACACGCTAGCACAGATACGCAGTATTTT. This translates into CATSREGGHASTDTQYF.

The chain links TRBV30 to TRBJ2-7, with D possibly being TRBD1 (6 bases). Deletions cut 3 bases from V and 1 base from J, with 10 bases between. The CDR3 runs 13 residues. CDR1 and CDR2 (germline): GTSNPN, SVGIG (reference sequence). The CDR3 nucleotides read TGTGCCTGGAGGGGGCAGGGGTCCTACGAGCAGTACTTC. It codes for CAWRGQGSYEQYF.

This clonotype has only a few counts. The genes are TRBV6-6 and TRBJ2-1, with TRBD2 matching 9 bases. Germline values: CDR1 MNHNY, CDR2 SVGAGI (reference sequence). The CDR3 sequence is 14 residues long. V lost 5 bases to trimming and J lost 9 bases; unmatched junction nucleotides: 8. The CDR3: CASSAGTSLPEQFF. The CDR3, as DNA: TGTGCCAGCAGTGCCGGGACTAGCTTACCTGAGCAGTTCTTC.

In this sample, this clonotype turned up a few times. The DNA for the CDR3 is TGTGCCAGCAGTCAAGGGGGTTACGAGCAGTACTTC. As protein: CASSQGGYEQYF. The genes are TRBV2 and TRBJ2-7; tentatively, D is TRBD1 (6 bases). Trimming pared 5 bases from V and 4 bases from J, leaving 9 bases between. Germline V CDR1 and CDR2: SNHLY, FYNNEI. CDR3 length: 12 residues.